Listed below are T cell receptor beta chains from one sample, sequenced in a study of shared clonotypes between healthy human individuals. Assay: immunoSEQ multiplex PCR; the TCRdb copy retains only in-frame clones and omits some. The sample holds fewer than 600,000 clones, around 75% seen once. Material: PBMCs. The receptors were gathered from a woman aged 40 to 55 in good health. Some clones in this sample may be carry-over from other donors' samples. The CDR3 runs from the conserved cysteine through the conserved F or W. A D gene is named only where the DNA matches it firmly. Some rows have no size entry. The others give once, few or many, or a class for an expanded clone.

v_call,clone_size,d_call,j_call,cdr3_nt,cdr3_aa
TRBV5-1,-,-,TRBJ2-2,TGCGCCAGCAGCTCAAGACTGAACACCGGGGAGCTGTTTTTT,CASSSRLNTGELFF
TRBV7-2,few,TRBD1,TRBJ1-2,TGTGCCAGCAGCTTAGTTACAGGGGATGCCTATGGCTACACCTTC,CASSLVTGDAYGYTF
TRBV28,-,TRBD1,TRBJ2-6,TGTGCCAGCACCCACCGACAGGGCTCTGGGGCCAACGTCCTGACTTTC,CASTHRQGSGANVLTF
TRBV29-1,few,TRBD2,TRBJ2-6,TGCAGCGTTGAAGATCGCGGGGGGAGGTTGGGAGTTGGGGCCAACGTCCTGACTTTC,CSVEDRGGRLGVGANVLTF
TRBV5-6,-,-,TRBJ1-2,TGTGCCAGCAGCACGGACGACTATGGCTACACCTTC,CASSTDDYGYTF
TRBV15,-,TRBD2,TRBJ2-2,TGTGCCACCAGCAGACAGCGGGAGCTCTCCGGGGAGCTGTTTTTT,CATSRQRELSGELFF
TRBV5-1,-,-,TRBJ2-5,TGCGCCAGCAGCTTGGCGGGACACACGGAGACCCAGTACTTC,CASSLAGHTETQYF
TRBV6-6,-,-,TRBJ1-1,TGTGCCAGCAGCCCCGGGCAGCTCACTGAAGCTTTCTTT,CASSPGQLTEAFF
TRBV4-2,-,-,TRBJ1-6,TGTGCCAGCAGCCATCCGGCGGAGAGCTCCTATAATTCACCCCTCCACTTT,CASSHPAESSYNSPLHF
TRBV5-4,-,TRBD2,TRBJ2-3,TGTGCCAGCAGCAGGGGGACTAGCGGAGACACAGATACGCAGTATTTT,CASSRGTSGDTDTQYF
TRBV6-4,few,-,TRBJ2-7,TGTGCCAGCAGTGAAGATTTCGGCTACGAGCAGTACTTC,CASSEDFGYEQYF
TRBV18,-,-,TRBJ1-2,TGTGCCAGCTCACCCCTCCCGTGGACAAGGGAAGGCTACACCTTC,CASSPLPWTREGYTF
TRBV29-1,-,-,TRBJ2-1,TGCAGCGTTGAAGATCTTGGTAGCATGGATGAGCAGTTCTTC,CSVEDLGSMDEQFF
TRBV7-3,-,-,TRBJ2-1,TGTGCCAGCAGCGCCTCAGGGGCGGGTGAGCAGTTCTTC,CASSASGAGEQFF
TRBV28,once,TRBD2,TRBJ2-3,TGTGCCAGCAGTTTGACTAGCGCCAGCACAGATACGCAGTATTTT,CASSLTSASTDTQYF
TRBV11-2,many,TRBD2,TRBJ2-1,TGTGCCAGCAGCTTAGATCGCGGCGGGAGAGGGTACAATGAGCAGTTCTTC,CASSLDRGGRGYNEQFF
TRBV4-2,-,TRBD1,TRBJ2-4,TGTGCCAGCAGCCAAGATCTCGGACAGGGTGACATTCAGTACTTC,CASSQDLGQGDIQYF
TRBV7-2,once,-,TRBJ2-5,TGTGCCAGCAGCTTAGCCGGGGGGACCCAGTACTTC,CASSLAGGTQYF
TRBV5-1,-,-,TRBJ2-1,TGCGCCAGCAGCTTTGTAGATGAGCAGTTCTTC,CASSFVDEQFF
TRBV19,few,-,TRBJ2-1,TGTGCCAGTACCCTCTCGAGCGCGAGCTCCTACAATGAGCAGTTCTTC,CASTLSSASSYNEQFF
TRBV5-6,-,-,TRBJ2-6,TGTGCCAGCAGACGACCTGGGGCCAACGTCCTGACTTTC,CASRRPGANVLTF
TRBV7-2,-,TRBD2,TRBJ2-1,TGTGCCAGCAGCGCGCAACCGGGACTAGCGAACAATGAGCAGTTCTTC,CASSAQPGLANNEQFF
TRBV28,-,-,TRBJ2-4,TGTGCCAGCAGTTTAGATCCGCGAGCCAAAAACATTCAGTACTTC,CASSLDPRAKNIQYF
TRBV15,few,TRBD1,TRBJ1-5,TGTGCCACTCAACCCGGGACAGGTTACCCCCAGCATTTT,CATQPGTGYPQHF
TRBV28,once,-,TRBJ2-4,TGTGCCAGCAGTACCCCAAGGGAGGCCATTCAGTACTTC,CASSTPREAIQYF
TRBV30,-,TRBD2,TRBJ2-2,TGTGCCTGGAGTGGACTAGCGGCGAACACCGGGGAGCTGTTTTTT,CAWSGLAANTGELFF
TRBV7-2,few,TRBD2,TRBJ2-7,TGTGCCAGCAGCTTAGGCCTAGCGGGCGCAGGCTACGAGCAGTACTTC,CASSLGLAGAGYEQYF
TRBV28,-,-,TRBJ1-4,TGTGCCAGCAGCTTTATACTGCCAGGCACAACTAATGAAAAACTGTTTTTT,CASSFILPGTTNEKLFF
TRBV9,-,-,TRBJ2-6,TGTGCCAGCAGCGTAGGGTATGGGGCCAACGTCCTGACTTTC,CASSVGYGANVLTF
TRBV7-2,-,-,TRBJ2-1,TGTGCCAGCAGCTTAGTACTAGCCAATGAGCAGTTCTTC,CASSLVLANEQFF
TRBV19,many,-,TRBJ2-3,TGTGCCAGTAGCCAGAAGAGGGGCTATACGCAGTATTTT,CASSQKRGYTQYF
TRBV4-2,-,TRBD2,TRBJ2-7,TGTGCCAGCAGCCAAGAGTTAGCGGGAGCCTACGAGCAGTACTTC,CASSQELAGAYEQYF
TRBV19,-,-,TRBJ1-1,TGTGCCAGTAGACGGGCAGGGGTCCCTGAAGCTTTCTTT,CASRRAGVPEAFF
TRBV28,-,-,TRBJ2-1,TGTGCCAGCAGTTTACACGGGAGTCGGAATGAGCAGTTCTTC,CASSLHGSRNEQFF
TRBV28,-,-,TRBJ2-5,TGTGCCAGCAGCCCATACCTGCGGACTAACCAAGAGACCCAGTACTTC,CASSPYLRTNQETQYF
TRBV28,-,-,TRBJ2-1,TGTGCCAGCAGTTTAGAGGGCAATGAGCAGTTCTTC,CASSLEGNEQFF
TRBV5-1,-,TRBD1,TRBJ1-2,TGCGCCAGCAGCTTGGATGTTCTTTTAGGGGGCTATAACTATGGCTACACCTTC,CASSLDVLLGGYNYGYTF
TRBV7-9,-,-,TRBJ1-3,TGTGCCAGCAGCAAATCGGGACAACCGGGAAACACCATATATTTT,CASSKSGQPGNTIYF
TRBV7-9,-,-,TRBJ1-2,TGTGCCAGCAGCTTAGCTTCTGGCTACACCTTC,CASSLASGYTF
TRBV7-2,-,-,TRBJ1-3,TGTGCCAGCAGCTCGATTCATGTGAGCTCTGGAAACACCATATATTTT,CASSSIHVSSGNTIYF
TRBV5-1,-,-,TRBJ1-4,TGCGCCAGCAGCTTGTCGGGAACTAATGAAAAACTGTTTTTT,CASSLSGTNEKLFF
TRBV7-2,-,TRBD1,TRBJ1-2,TGTGCCAGCAGCCCAGGGGGGGGCGGAGGGTCTAACTATGGCTACACCTTC,CASSPGGGGGSNYGYTF
TRBV10-3,-,TRBD2,TRBJ2-1,TGTGCCATCAGAGGCTCTAGCGGTTACAATGAGCAGTTCTTC,CAIRGSSGYNEQFF
TRBV7-8,-,-,TRBJ1-2,TGTGCCAGCAGCTTAGTAGGGGGGGGAGTCTATGGCTACACCTTC,CASSLVGGGVYGYTF
TRBV28,once,-,TRBJ1-5,TGTGCCAGCAGTTTCCCGGACACTAGCAATCAGCCCCAGCATTTT,CASSFPDTSNQPQHF
TRBV29-1,-,-,TRBJ1-2,TGTAGCGTTGGGACATCAGACTATGGCTACACCTTC,CSVGTSDYGYTF
TRBV15,many,-,TRBJ2-3,TGTGCCACCAGCCCTTTTGGCGGAGCCACAGATACGCAGTATTTT,CATSPFGGATDTQYF
TRBV30,-,-,TRBJ1-5,TGTGCCTGGAGCGAAACAAACGAGGATCAGCCCCAGCATTTT,CAWSETNEDQPQHF
TRBV7-9,-,TRBD1,TRBJ2-2,TGTGCCAGCACCTCCGGGACAGGGATGGCCGGGGAGCTGTTTTTT,CASTSGTGMAGELFF